The 13 T cell receptor beta chains below all came from one sample that was sequenced in a study of blood T cell repertoires in COVID-19. Profiling relied on immunoSEQ multiplex PCR, and the TCRdb table lists in-frame clones only, not all of them. The sample contains 150,000 to 200,000 clones, about 86% of which appear only once. Sequencing input: peripheral blood. Every receptor here comes from a man aged 45-65 years with active or convalescent COVID-19.

The gene calls are TRBV5-6 and TRBJ2-2; the D gene is possibly TRBD2 (6 bases). The V end lost 0 bases, the J end lost 3 bases, and 9 bases lay between the germline ends. The germline V gene has CDR1 SGHDT and CDR2 YYEEEE. CDR3 size: 15 residues. In DNA form, the CDR3 reads TGTGCCAGCAGCTTGGGGGAGGTCGACACCGGGGAGCTGTTTTTT. Its translation: CASSLGEVDTGELFF.

J is TRBJ2-2 and V is TRBV28; 14 nucleotides match TRBD2. V lost 2 bases, J lost 9 bases, and 5 bases stayed unmatched. CDR3 length equals 16 residues. Per germline, CDR1 MDHEN and CDR2 SYDVKM. The CDR3 spells CASSLPGLAGGRELFF. The CDR3 region has the DNA TGTGCCAGCAGTTTACCCGGACTAGCGGGAGGTAGGGAGCTGTTTTTT.

Written as DNA, the CDR3 is TGCGCCAGCAGCGCCCGGACATTGGGGCAAGAGACCCAGTACTTC. Its translation is CASSARTLGQETQYF. This chain links TRBV5-1 with TRBJ2-5, with D maybe TRBD1 (5 bases). V lost 4 bases and J lost 2, with 15 bases in between. The CDR3 totals 15 residues. Germline CDR1 is SGHRS and CDR2 is YFSETQ.

The chain joins TRBV3-1 (or the pseudogene TRBV3-2) to TRBJ1-2; D remains ambiguous. CDR1 LGHDT and CDR2 YNNKEL come from the germline V gene (reference sequence). Trimming stripped 4 bases from V and 8 bases from J, with 11 bases between. The CDR3 sequence is 12 residues long. The CDR3 DNA follows: TGTGCCAGCAGCCCGTCGGGGTGGGGCTACACCTTC. This translates into CASSPSGWGYTF.

This clone appeared once. This chain uses TRBV11-3 with TRBJ2-3; 7 positions match TRBD2. J lost 8 bases, V lost 4 bases, and 12 bases had no gene match. The CDR3 sequence is 15 residues long. Germline assignment: CDR1 SGHNT and CDR2 YENEEA. The CDR3 is CASSSSSGSISTQYF. The CDR3 region has the DNA TGTGCCAGCAGCTCGTCTAGCGGAAGCATCAGTACGCAGTATTTT.

J is TRBJ2-3 and V is TRBV11-3, with D hard to call. CDR1 and CDR2 from the germline V gene are SGHNT and YENEEA. V lost 1 base to trimming and J lost 3 bases, with 5 bases between them. The CDR3 is made up of 13 amino acids. This chain's CDR3 is CASSLVTTDTQYF. In nucleotides, the CDR3 is TGTGCCAGCAGCTTAGTGACAACAGATACGCAGTATTTT. Full variable domain (missing parts from reference TRBV11-3 and TRBJ2-3): EAGVVQSPRYKIIEKKQPVAFWCNPISGHNTLYWYLQNLGQGPELLIRYENEEAVDDSQLPKDRFSAERLKGVDSTLKIQPAELGDSAVYLCASSLVTTDTQYFGPGTRLTVL.

V is TRBV10-1 and J is TRBJ1-3; D ambiguous. Germline V gives CDR1 WNHNN, CDR2 SYGVQD (reference sequence). Trimming left V 3 bases short and J 1 base short, with 10 bases between. The CDR3 loop spans 15 amino acids. CDR3 protein: CASSDEGESGNTIYF. In nucleotides, the CDR3 is TGCGCCAGCAGTGATGAGGGCGAGTCTGGAAACACCATATATTTT.

The chain carries TRBV4-1 and TRBJ2-3; 7 bases agree with TRBD1. CDR3 length: 15 residues. Germline CDR1 is MGHRA and CDR2 is YSYEKL. V lost 4 bases to trimming and J lost 2 bases; unmatched junction nucleotides: 6. DNA for the CDR3: TGCGCCAGCAGCCTGCAGACAGGGACCACAGATACGCAGTATTTT. Translated, it gives CASSLQTGTTDTQYF.

Only one count was recorded for this clone. The chain is built from TRBV6-1 and TRBJ2-7; D is possibly TRBD1 (5 bases). The CDR3 consists of 13 residues. Germline V gene sequence: CDR1 MNHNS, CDR2 SASEGT. Trimming stripped 2 bases from V and 6 bases from J, with 11 bases between. CDR3 nucleotide sequence: TGTGCCAGCAGTGAATGGCAGGGCGGCGAGCAGTACTTC. Translating it yields CASSEWQGGEQYF.

This clone was detected only a few times. The chain recombines TRBV15 with TRBJ2-7; a weak D match, TRBD2 (6 bases). The V end was cut by 1 base, the J end by 4 bases, with 11 bases between. Per germline, CDR1 LNHNV and CDR2 YYDKDF (reference sequence). This CDR3 contains 14 residues. The CDR3 DNA is TGTGCCACCAGCAGAGTGGGGGACTCTTACGAGCAGTACTTC. Translated, it gives CATSRVGDSYEQYF.

This clone occurred a few times. V is TRBV7-9 and J is TRBJ1-5, with D uncertain. Per the germline V gene, CDR1 is SEHNR and CDR2 is FQNEAQ (reference sequence). The ends were cut back, 0 bases at V and 7 bases at J, with 7 bases in the middle. The CDR3 covers 13 residues. The CDR3 loop reads CASSLAGSQPQHF. As DNA, the CDR3 is TGTGCCAGCAGCTTAGCGGGGAGCCAGCCCCAGCATTTT.

This chain connects TRBV7-8 to TRBJ2-5; 14 bases are a match to TRBD2. The CDR3 loop spans 17 amino acids. V was clipped by 3 bases and J by 5 bases; unmatched bases: 8. Germline V gene sequence: CDR1 SGHVS, CDR2 FQNEAQ. CDR3 sequence (DNA): TGTGCCAGCAGCTTCCTGACTAGCGGGGGGGCCCGGGAGACCCAGTACTTC. Protein: CASSFLTSGGARETQYF. The variable domain in full, with the rest retrieved from reference TRBV7-8 and TRBJ2-5, is GAGVSQSPRYKVAKRGQDVALRCDPISGHVSLFWYQQALGQGPEFLTYFQNEAQLDKSGLPSDRFFAERPEGSVSTLKIQRTQQEDSAVYLCASSFLTSGGARETQYFGPGTRLLVL.

This rearrangement joins TRBV19 to TRBJ1-2; possibly TRBD1 for D (6 bases). Germline V gene lookup returns CDR1 LNHDA and CDR2 SQIVND (reference sequence). The CDR3 has 14 residues. Trimming removed 8 bases at V and 6 bases at J, with 19 bases between. The CDR3 here is CASLKRAGVNGYTF. CDR3 nucleotides: TGTGCCAGTTTGAAACGGGCAGGGGTCAATGGCTACACCTTC.